This entry features one T cell receptor beta chain sequence. Per the germline V gene, CDR1 is MNHEY and CDR2 is SMNVEV (reference sequence). The CDR3 totals 14 residues. V was pared by 7 bases and J by 7 bases, with 20 bases between. The data derive from a study of blood T cell repertoires in COVID-19. Turning to the study itself: Acute and convalescent COVID-19 samples came from the United States, Italy and Spain. PBMCs, B-cell-depleted T cells, or T cells were the source of the cDNA or gDNA that made up the material.

Authors' analysis steps: Amplification with reference gene primers provided the estimates of nucleated cell counts. Using immunoSEQ multiplex PCR, the repertoire was profiled, and TCRdb retains in-frame clones only, with some absent. Clone size and V and J calls were adopted from that table, with D and trimming inferred from the DNA. The profile covers approximately 180,000 clones, with about 88% appearing a single time and roughly 6% taken by the ten largest. The source is a man aged 40-49 years with active or convalescent COVID-19. Sequences were obtained from peripheral blood. The V and J genes are TRBV27 and TRBJ2-7; perhaps TRBD1 as D (6 bases). The CDR3, as DNA: TGTGCCAGCACCGAAATACGACAGGAAAAGGAGCAGTACTTC. Protein sequence: CASTEIRQEKEQYF.